This record looks at one T cell receptor (beta chain) sequence and its context. Its cognate antigen has yet to be identified. Base quality data are lacking; no much larger clone is found one base away. Sequencing instrument: Illumina HiSeq 2500. TCR beta libraries were prepared by quantitative 5'-RACE with molecular barcodes. The authors' analysis ran thus. To identify disease-linked TCR variants, a new computational method was used, one built on a probabilistic model of VDJ rearrangement. The public reads were run again by TCRdb, first through fastp at Q25 and then through MiXCR, and only productive beta chains were kept. Each record represents a unique CDR3 protein, reported with the most common genes and DNA among its rows. TCRdb's processing, not the authors' own work, is the source of the V and J calls. The sample table shows roughly 400,000 distinct CDR3 sequences, and about a fifth are seen once. About 15% of the sample is in the top ten clones.

This sample was included in a study of CD8 T cells in ankylosing spondylitis (dated by TCRdb to about 2017). Notes on the research overall: T cell receptor beta repertoires were profiled in healthy donors and ankylosing spondylitis patients so that disease-linked TCR variants could be found. The full study cohort comprised about 23 ankylosing spondylitis patients and some 100 healthy donors. Samples of peripheral blood were taken, and for ankylosing spondylitis patients, synovial fluid was collected as well. The full study reports these points: Some motif variants were previously reported in synovial fluid and blood of reactive arthritis patients, suggesting common disease-initiation mechanisms. A CD8+ phenotype was shown by the disease-linked clones, which were found at relatively low frequencies in peripheral blood. Blood from ankylosing spondylitis patients appeared to be characterized by a TCR beta motif composed of roughly 8 highly homologous amino acid variants. Significant enrichment of the disease-linked clones was reported in matched synovial fluid samples from ankylosing spondylitis patients.

Including the terminal cysteine and phenylalanine, the CDR3 comprises 16 residues. CDR3 DNA only is kept here, 48 bases in frame from base 1. Germline trimming: 5 bases from V, 4 bases from J; junction bases outside gene matches: 8. According to the germline V gene, CDR1 reads SGHAT and CDR2 reads FQNNGV. The sequencing sample was made of blood, either unsorted or a sorted T cell fraction (not recorded which). The TCR sequence derives from a male donor with ankylosing spondylitis. The chain couples TRBV11-2 to TRBJ2-3, and 11 junction bases match TRBD2. DNA sequence: TGTGCCAGCAGCCCTTCGGGACTAGCGGTTCCAGATACGCAGTATTTT. Its protein product is CASSPSGLAVPDTQYF.